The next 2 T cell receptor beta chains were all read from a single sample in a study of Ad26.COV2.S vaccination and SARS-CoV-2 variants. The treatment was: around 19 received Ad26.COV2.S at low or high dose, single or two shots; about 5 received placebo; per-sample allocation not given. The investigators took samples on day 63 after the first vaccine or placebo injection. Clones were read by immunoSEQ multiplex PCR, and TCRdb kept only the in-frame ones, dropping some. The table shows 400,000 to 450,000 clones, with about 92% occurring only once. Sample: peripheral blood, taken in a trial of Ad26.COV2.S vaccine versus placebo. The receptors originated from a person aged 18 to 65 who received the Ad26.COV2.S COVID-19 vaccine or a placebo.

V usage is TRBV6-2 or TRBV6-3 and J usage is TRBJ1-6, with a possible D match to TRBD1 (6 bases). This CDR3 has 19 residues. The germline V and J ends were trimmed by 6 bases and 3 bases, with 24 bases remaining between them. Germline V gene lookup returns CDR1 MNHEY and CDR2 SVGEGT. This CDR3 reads CASRPHLDRQLYYNSPLHF. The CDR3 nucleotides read TGTGCCAGCAGGCCTCATTTGGACAGACAACTTTACTATAATTCACCCCTCCACTTT.

CDR3 bases: TGTGCCAGCAGTTTATCTGGACATGGGGGTAGGCAGGGCAAAGGGTATAATTCACCCCTCCACTTT. Translation gives CASSLSGHGGRQGKGYNSPLHF. This chain connects TRBV27 to TRBJ1-6; possible D gene TRBD1, 5 bases. The germline V and J ends were trimmed by 0 bases and 4 bases, with 28 bases remaining between them. The CDR3 length is 22 residues. Germline loops: CDR1 MNHEY, CDR2 SMNVEV (reference sequence).